This TCR beta chain was captured in a study of T cell clones after liver transplantation. Study-level background: Blood was drawn pre-transplant, before withdrawal, and after full or failed withdrawal.

Of note for this clone: Its antigen is unidentified.

Unstimulated PBMCs were sorted into CD3+CD4+ and CD3+CD8+ populations. Sequenced by immunoSEQ multiplex PCR; TCRdb stores in-frame clones only, minus some. The sample lists 45,000 to 55,000 clones; roughly 80% were seen once. There are 13 residues in the CDR3. Looked up from germline, CDR1 is LGHNA and CDR2 is YSLEER. V was cut by 1 base and J by 8 bases, with 6 bases left in between. Overall study results and limits: Low donor cell numbers restricted donor-reactive repertoire measurement in a couple of subjects.

The chain employs TRBV4-3 and TRBJ1-6; D is unresolved. The receptor comes from a human donor who received a liver transplant. Source: CD4+ T cells from blood, taken before liver transplant. CDR3 region: CASSQVVDSPLHF. In nucleotides, the CDR3 is TGCGCCAGCAGCCAAGTAGTGGATTCACCCCTCCACTTT.